Each of the 13 T cell receptor beta chains below was sequenced from the same sample in a study of cytomegalovirus exposure and HLA in healthy donors. With 60 Vbeta and 13 Jbeta primers, the PCR was carried out. Here immunoSEQ multiplex PCR was the method, and the copy in TCRdb shows in-frame clones only, minus some. The sample includes 250,000 to 350,000 clones, around 86% of them seen just once. The specimen was PBMCs. All receptors derive from a man in his forties in good health and CMV-seropositive.

This sequence joins TRBV4-3 and TRBJ2-1, with TRBD2 identical over 11 bases. V was pared by 0 bases and J by 5 bases, with 3 bases of the junction left unmatched. Germline V gene data show CDR1 as LGHNA and CDR2 as YSLEER. The CDR3 contains 16 residues. The CDR3 here is CASSQDGTSGHNEQFF. The DNA of the CDR3 is TGCGCCAGCAGCCAAGACGGGACTAGCGGTCACAATGAGCAGTTCTTC.

The V and J genes are TRBV7-9 and TRBJ2-1; 9 bases fit TRBD1. J gave up 7 bases and V 4 bases, and 11 bases lay outside the gene matches. The germline gives CDR1 SEHNR, CDR2 FQNEAQ (reference sequence). The CDR3 consists of 16 residues. Here the CDR3 reads CASSWPPGQGRNEQFF. CDR3 DNA: TGTGCCAGCAGCTGGCCTCCGGGACAGGGTAGGAATGAGCAGTTCTTC.

This chain joins TRBV19 and TRBJ2-1; 7 nucleotides agree with TRBD1. The germline V gene encodes CDR1 LNHDA and CDR2 SQIVND (reference sequence). Germline trimming cut 6 bases from V and 6 bases from J; bases unmatched to any gene: 11. The CDR3 covers 15 residues. The CDR3, as DNA: TGTGCCAGTAGCCTACCGGGACAGCCGGGCAATGAGCAGTTCTTC. Encoded protein: CASSLPGQPGNEQFF.

The table lists this clone with a count of one. The V call is TRBV7-9, the J call TRBJ1-2; 7 bases are shared with TRBD1. J gave up 0 bases and V 4 bases, and 11 bases lay outside the gene matches. The CDR3 consists of 17 residues. The germline gives CDR1 SEHNR, CDR2 FQNEAQ (reference sequence). CDR3 sequence reads: CASSSTQTGDPNYGYTF. The CDR3, as DNA: TGTGCCAGCAGCTCAACACAAACAGGGGATCCTAACTATGGCTACACCTTC.

The chain carries TRBV2 and TRBJ1-2; D is ambiguous. The length of the CDR3 is 17 residues. From germline, CDR1 is SNHLY and CDR2 FYNNEI. Between the trimmed V and J ends, which lost 6 bases and 0 bases, there was a span of 20 bases. The CDR3 DNA follows: TGTGCCAGCAGCCGAACCCGGGGAGCTCAATCTAACTATGGCTACACCTTC. Amino acids: CASSRTRGAQSNYGYTF.

The V gene is TRBV9, the J gene TRBJ2-5; D not certain. V shed 4 bases and J shed 4 bases, with 17 bases lying between them. The germline CDR1 and CDR2 sequences are SGDLS and YYNGEE. This CDR3 contains 15 residues. CDR3 sequence reads: CASSFRPSPGETQYF. CDR3 coding DNA: TGTGCCAGCAGCTTCAGACCTTCCCCGGGAGAGACCCAGTACTTC.

This clone was detected only a few times. The rearrangement joins TRBV5-6 to TRBJ2-3, with a tentative D call TRBD1 (5 bases). V shed 1 base and J shed 4 bases, with 13 bases lying between them. Germline lookup yields CDR1 SGHDT and CDR2 YYEEEE. This CDR3 region has 15 residues. The CDR3 region is CASSLYRTTADTQYF. DNA of the CDR3: TGTGCCAGCAGCTTGTACAGGACCACGGCAGATACGCAGTATTTT.

This chain connects TRBV5-1 to TRBJ1-2; 10 bases fit TRBD1. Germline V gives CDR1 SGHRS, CDR2 YFSETQ. The ends lost 0 bases at V and 6 bases at J; junction bases unmatched: 5. The CDR3 is 15 amino acids. CDR3 region: CASSLVGDRGDGYTF. CDR3 sequence (DNA): TGCGCCAGCAGCTTGGTTGGGGACAGGGGCGATGGCTACACCTTC. The full variable domain, its missing parts supplied by reference TRBV5-1 and TRBJ1-2, is KAGVTQTPRYLIKTRGQQVTLSCSPISGHRSVSWYQQTPGQGLQFLFEYFSETQRNKGNFPGRFSGRQFSNSRSEMNVSTLELGDSALYLCASSLVGDRGDGYTFGSGTRLTVV.

This rearrangement joins TRBV9 to TRBJ2-1, with 12 bases lining up with TRBD2. CDR3 length: 16 amino acids. Germline V gene sequence: CDR1 SGDLS, CDR2 YYNGEE. The V gene end was trimmed by 4 bases and the J gene end by 2 bases; junction bases not matched to a gene: 4. In DNA form, the CDR3 reads TGTGCCAGCAGCTCGGGACTAGCGGGCCCCTACAATGAGCAGTTCTTC. As protein: CASSSGLAGPYNEQFF.

The rearrangement links TRBV2 to TRBJ2-3, with TRBD2 identical over 12 bases. The J segment lost 5 bases and the V segment lost 4 bases, leaving 4 bases of the junction unmatched. The germline CDR1 and CDR2 sequences are SNHLY and FYNNEI. The CDR3 length is 15 residues. In DNA, the CDR3 is TGTGCCAGCAGTGGGACTAGCGGGACCGGAGATACGCAGTATTTT. The encoded protein is CASSGTSGTGDTQYF.

The chain recombines TRBV5-1 with TRBJ1-1; 8 bases align to TRBD1. There are 15 residues in the CDR3. V lost 4 bases to trimming and J lost 4 bases; unmatched junction nucleotides: 9. CDR1 and CDR2 (germline): SGHRS, YFSETQ. The CDR3 nucleotides read TGCGCCAGCAGCCTAGGGGGACAGGAGAGCACTGAAGCTTTCTTT. Translation gives CASSLGGQESTEAFF.

The V gene is TRBV29-1, the J gene TRBJ2-1; 7 nucleotides line up with TRBD1. This CDR3 has 11 amino acids. V lost 5 bases to trimming and J lost 10 bases; unmatched junction nucleotides: 5. Germline V gives CDR1 SQVTM, CDR2 ANQGSEA. CDR3 nucleotide sequence: TGCAGCGTTTCCACAGGGGAGGAGCAGTTCTTC. Translation gives CSVSTGEEQFF.

CDR3: CASSVATFSYNEQFF. Written as DNA, the CDR3 is TGTGCCAGCAGCGTAGCTACGTTCTCCTACAATGAGCAGTTCTTC. The chain joins TRBV9 to TRBJ2-1; no firm D call. CDR1 and CDR2 (germline): SGDLS, YYNGEE. The length of the CDR3 is 15 residues. V was shortened by 0 bases and J by 0 bases, with 7 bases between the two germline ends.